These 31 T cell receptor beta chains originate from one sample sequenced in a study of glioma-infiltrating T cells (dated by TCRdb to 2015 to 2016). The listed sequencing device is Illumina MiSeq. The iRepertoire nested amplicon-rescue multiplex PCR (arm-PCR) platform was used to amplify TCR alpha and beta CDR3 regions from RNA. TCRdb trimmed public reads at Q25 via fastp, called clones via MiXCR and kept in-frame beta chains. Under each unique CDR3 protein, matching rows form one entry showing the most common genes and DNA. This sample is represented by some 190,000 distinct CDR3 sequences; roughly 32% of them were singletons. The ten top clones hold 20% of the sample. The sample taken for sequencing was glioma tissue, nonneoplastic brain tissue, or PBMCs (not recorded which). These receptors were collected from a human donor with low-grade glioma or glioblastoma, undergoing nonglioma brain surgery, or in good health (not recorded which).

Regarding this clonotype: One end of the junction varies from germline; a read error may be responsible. This chain's CDR3 is CANSQDAGGLSTDTQYF. The CDR3 nucleotides are TGTGCCAACAGCCAAGACGCGGGGGGACTTAGCACAGATACGCAGTATTTT. The chain has TRBV4-2 and TRBJ2-3; 8 nucleotides line up with TRBD2. The length of the CDR3 is 17 residues. Germline V gives CDR1 LGHNA, CDR2 YNFKEQ.

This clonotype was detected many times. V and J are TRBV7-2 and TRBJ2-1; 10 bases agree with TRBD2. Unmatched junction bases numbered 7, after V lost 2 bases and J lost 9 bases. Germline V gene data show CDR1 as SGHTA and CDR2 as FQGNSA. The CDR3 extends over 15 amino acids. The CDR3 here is CASSLWASGSPEQFF. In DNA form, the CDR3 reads TGTGCCAGCAGCTTATGGGCTAGCGGGAGCCCTGAGCAGTTCTTC.

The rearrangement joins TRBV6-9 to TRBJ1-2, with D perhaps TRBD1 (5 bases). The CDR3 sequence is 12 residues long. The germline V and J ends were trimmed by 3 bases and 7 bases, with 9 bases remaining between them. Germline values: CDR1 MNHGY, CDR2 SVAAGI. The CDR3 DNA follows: TGTGCCAGCAGTTACGGAGGGGCTGGCTACACCTTC. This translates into CASSYGGAGYTF.

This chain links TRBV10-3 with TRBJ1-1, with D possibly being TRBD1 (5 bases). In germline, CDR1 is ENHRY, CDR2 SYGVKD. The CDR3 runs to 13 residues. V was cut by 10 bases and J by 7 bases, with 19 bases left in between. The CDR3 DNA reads TGTGCCAGCAGGGTCTCGGGGCGGGGTGAAGCTTTCTTT. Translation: CASRVSGRGEAFF.

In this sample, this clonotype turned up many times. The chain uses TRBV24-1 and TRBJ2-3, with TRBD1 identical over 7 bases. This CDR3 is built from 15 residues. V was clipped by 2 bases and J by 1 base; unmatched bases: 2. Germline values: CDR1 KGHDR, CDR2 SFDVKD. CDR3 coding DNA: TGTGCCACCAGTGATTCCGACAGGGGCACAGATACGCAGTATTTT. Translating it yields CATSDSDRGTDTQYF.

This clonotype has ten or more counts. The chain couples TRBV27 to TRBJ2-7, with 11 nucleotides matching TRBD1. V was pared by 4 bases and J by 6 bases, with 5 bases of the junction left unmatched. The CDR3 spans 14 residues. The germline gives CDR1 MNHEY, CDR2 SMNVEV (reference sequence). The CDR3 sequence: CASSSSGTGGEQYF. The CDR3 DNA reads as TGTGCCAGCAGTTCCTCCGGGACAGGGGGCGAGCAGTACTTC.

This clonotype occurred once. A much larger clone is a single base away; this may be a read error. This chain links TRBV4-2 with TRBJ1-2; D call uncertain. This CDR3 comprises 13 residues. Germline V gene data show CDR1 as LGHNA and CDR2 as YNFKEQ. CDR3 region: CASRFDTTYGHTF. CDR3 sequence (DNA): TGTGCCAGCAGATTCGACACAACCTATGGCCACACCTTC.

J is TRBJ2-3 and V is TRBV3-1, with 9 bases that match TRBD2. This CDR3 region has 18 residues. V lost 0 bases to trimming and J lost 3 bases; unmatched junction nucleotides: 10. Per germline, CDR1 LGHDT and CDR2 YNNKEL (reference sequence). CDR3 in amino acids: CASSQDIIAGVRTDTQYF. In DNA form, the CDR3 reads TGTGCCAGCAGCCAAGATATAATAGCGGGAGTCAGGACAGATACGCAGTATTTT.

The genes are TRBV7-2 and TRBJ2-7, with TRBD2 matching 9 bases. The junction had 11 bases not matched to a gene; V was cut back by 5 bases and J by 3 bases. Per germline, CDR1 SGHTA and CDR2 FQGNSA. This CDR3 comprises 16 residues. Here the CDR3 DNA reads TGTGCCAGCAGCCAAGGGTGGCTAGCGGGAATCTACGAGCAGTACTTC. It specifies CASSQGWLAGIYEQYF.

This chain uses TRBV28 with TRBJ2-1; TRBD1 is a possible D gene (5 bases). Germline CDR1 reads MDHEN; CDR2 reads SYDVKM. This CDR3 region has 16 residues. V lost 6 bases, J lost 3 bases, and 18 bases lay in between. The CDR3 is CASSPRIGDNYNEQFF. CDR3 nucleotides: TGTGCCAGCAGCCCAAGGATAGGGGATAACTACAATGAGCAGTTCTTC.

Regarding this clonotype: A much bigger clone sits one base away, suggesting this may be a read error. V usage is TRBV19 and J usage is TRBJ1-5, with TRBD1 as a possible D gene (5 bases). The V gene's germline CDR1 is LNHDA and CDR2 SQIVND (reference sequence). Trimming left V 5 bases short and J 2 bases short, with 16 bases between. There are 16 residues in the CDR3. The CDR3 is CASSSGPGDGNQPQHF. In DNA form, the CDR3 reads TGTGCCAGTAGTTCGGGACCCGGGGACGGCAATCAGCCCCAGCATTTT.

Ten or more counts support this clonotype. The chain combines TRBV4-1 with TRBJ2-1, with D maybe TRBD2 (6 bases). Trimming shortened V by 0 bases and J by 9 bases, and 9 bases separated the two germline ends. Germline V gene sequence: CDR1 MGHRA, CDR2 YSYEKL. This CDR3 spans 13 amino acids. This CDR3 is CASSQDREAEQFF. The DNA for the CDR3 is TGCGCCAGCAGCCAAGATAGGGAGGCTGAGCAGTTCTTC.

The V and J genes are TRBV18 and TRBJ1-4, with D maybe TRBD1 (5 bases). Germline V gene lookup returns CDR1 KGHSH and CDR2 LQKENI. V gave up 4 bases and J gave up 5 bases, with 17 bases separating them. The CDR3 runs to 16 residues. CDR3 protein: CASSLRQFGPNEKLFF. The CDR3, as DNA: TGTGCCAGCTCACTCCGACAGTTCGGGCCCAATGAAAAACTGTTTTTT.

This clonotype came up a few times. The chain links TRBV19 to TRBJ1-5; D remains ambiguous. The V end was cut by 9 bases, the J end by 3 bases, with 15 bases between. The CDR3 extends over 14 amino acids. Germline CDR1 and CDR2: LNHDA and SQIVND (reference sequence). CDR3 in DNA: TGTGCCAGAACGTTTAAAAGGGACAATCAGCCCCAGCATTTT. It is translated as CARTFKRDNQPQHF.

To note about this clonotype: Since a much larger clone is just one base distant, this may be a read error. The CDR3 sequence: CASSFQEETQYF. In DNA form, the CDR3 reads TGTGCCAGCAGCTTCCAAGAGGAGACCCAGTACTTC. The genes are TRBV7-2 and TRBJ2-5; no firm D call. The V end lost 3 bases, the J end lost 5 bases, and 7 bases lay between the germline ends. From germline, CDR1 is SGHTA and CDR2 FQGNSA. The CDR3 totals 12 residues.

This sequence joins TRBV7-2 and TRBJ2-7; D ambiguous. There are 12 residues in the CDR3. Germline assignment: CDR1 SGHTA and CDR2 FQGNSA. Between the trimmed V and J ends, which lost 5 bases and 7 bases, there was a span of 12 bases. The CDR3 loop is CASSVVHLEQYF. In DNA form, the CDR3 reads TGTGCCAGCAGCGTGGTACACCTAGAGCAGTACTTC.

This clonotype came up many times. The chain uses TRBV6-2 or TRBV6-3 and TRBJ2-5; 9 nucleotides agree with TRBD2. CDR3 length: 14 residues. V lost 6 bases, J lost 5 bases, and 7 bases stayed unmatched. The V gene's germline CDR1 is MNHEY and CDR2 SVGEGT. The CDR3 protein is CASRLAGVFETQYF. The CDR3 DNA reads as TGTGCCAGCAGATTAGCGGGAGTATTTGAGACCCAGTACTTC.

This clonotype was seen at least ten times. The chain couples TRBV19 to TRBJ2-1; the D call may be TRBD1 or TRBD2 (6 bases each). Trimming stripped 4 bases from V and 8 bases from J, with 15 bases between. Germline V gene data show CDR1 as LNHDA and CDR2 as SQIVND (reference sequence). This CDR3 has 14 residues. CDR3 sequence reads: CASSTPWGADEQFF. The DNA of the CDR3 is TGTGCCAGTAGTACACCGTGGGGGGCAGATGAGCAGTTCTTC.

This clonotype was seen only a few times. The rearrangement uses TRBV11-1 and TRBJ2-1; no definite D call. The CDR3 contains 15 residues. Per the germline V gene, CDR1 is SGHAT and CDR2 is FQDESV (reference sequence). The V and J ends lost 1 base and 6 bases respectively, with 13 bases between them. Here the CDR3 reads CASSLVLGRTNEQFF. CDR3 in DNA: TGTGCCAGCAGCTTAGTGCTCGGCAGAACCAATGAGCAGTTCTTC. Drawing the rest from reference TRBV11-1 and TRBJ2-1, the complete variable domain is EAEVAQSPRYKITEKSQAVAFWCDPISGHATLYWYRQILGQGPELLVQFQDESVVDDSQLPKDRFSAERLKGVDSTLKIQPAELGDSAMYLCASSLVLGRTNEQFFGPGTRLTVL.

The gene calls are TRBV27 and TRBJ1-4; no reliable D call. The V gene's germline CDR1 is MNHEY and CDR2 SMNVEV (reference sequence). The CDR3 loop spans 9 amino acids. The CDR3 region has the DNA TGTGTAGTTAGTGAAAGACTATTTTTT. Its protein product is CVVSERLFF.

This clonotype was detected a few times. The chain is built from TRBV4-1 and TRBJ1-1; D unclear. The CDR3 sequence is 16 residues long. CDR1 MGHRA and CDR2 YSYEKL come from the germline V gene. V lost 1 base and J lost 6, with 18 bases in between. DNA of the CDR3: TGCGCCAGCAGCCAAGGGGGAGGGCCATCCCATGCTGAAGCTTTCTTT. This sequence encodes CASSQGGGPSHAEAFF.

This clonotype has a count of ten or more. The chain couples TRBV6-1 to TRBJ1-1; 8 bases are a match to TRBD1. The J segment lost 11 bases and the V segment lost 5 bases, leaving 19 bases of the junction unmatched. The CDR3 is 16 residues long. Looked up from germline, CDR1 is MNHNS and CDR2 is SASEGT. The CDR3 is CASSSPYGQGLDAAFF. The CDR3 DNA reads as TGTGCCAGCAGTTCGCCCTATGGACAGGGTCTGGATGCGGCTTTCTTT.

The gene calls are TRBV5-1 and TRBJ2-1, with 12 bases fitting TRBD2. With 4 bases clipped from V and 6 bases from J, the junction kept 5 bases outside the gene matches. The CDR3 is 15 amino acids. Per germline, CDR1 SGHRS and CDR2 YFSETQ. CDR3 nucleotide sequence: TGCGCCAGCAGCGGACTAGCGGGGTCCCCCAATGAGCAGTTCTTC. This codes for CASSGLAGSPNEQFF.

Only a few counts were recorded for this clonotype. In nucleotides, the CDR3 is TGTGCCAGCAGCCCACTACTAGCGGGAGAAGCAGATACGCAGTATTTT. It yields the protein CASSPLLAGEADTQYF. This chain uses TRBV14 with TRBJ2-3, with 11 bases identical to TRBD2. The CDR3 consists of 16 residues. Germline V gene data show CDR1 as SGHDN and CDR2 as FVKESK. V gave up 4 bases and J gave up 4 bases; unmatched junction bases: 7. Together with reference TRBV14 and TRBJ2-3, the CDR3 gives the full variable domain: EAGVTQFPSHSVIEKGQTVTLRCDPISGHDNLYWYRRVMGKEIKFLLHFVKESKQDESGMPNNRFLAERTGGTYSTLKVQPAELEDSGVYFCASSPLLAGEADTQYFGPGTRLTVL.

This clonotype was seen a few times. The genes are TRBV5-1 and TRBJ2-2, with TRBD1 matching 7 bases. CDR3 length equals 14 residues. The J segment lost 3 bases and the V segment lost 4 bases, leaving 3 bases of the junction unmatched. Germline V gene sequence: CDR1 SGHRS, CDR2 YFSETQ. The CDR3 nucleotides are TGCGCCAGCAGCCGACAGGGTCACACCGGGGAGCTGTTTTTT. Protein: CASSRQGHTGELFF.

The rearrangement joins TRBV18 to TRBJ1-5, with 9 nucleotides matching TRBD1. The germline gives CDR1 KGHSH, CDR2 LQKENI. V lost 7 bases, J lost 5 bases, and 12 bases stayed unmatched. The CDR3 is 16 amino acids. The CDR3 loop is CASLDEGQGRDQPQHF. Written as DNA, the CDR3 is TGTGCCAGCTTAGACGAGGGACAGGGTAGGGATCAGCCCCAGCATTTT.

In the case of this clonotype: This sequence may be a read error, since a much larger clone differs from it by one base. As DNA, the CDR3 is TGTGCCAGCAGCCGGGGGGGGGGAGGGACCAACGTCCTGACTTTC. Its translation: CASSRGGGGTNVLTF. The gene calls are TRBV11-2 and TRBJ2-6; 8 bases align to TRBD2. Germline CDR1 reads SGHAT; CDR2 reads FQNNGV. The junction had 8 bases not matched to a gene; V was cut back by 5 bases and J by 8 bases. The CDR3 runs to 15 residues.

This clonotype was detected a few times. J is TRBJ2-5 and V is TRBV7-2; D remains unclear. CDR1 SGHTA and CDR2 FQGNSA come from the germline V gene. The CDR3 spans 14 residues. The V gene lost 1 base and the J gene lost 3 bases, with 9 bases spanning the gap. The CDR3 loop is CASSLVLGKETQYF. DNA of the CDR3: TGTGCCAGCAGCTTAGTTTTGGGGAAAGAGACCCAGTACTTC.

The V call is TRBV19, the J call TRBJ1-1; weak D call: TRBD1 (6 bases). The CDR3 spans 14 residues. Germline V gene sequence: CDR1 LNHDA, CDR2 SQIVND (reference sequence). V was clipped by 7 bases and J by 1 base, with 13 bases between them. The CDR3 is CASKSNRANTEAFF. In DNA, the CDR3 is TGTGCCAGTAAATCGAACAGGGCGAACACTGAAGCTTTCTTT.

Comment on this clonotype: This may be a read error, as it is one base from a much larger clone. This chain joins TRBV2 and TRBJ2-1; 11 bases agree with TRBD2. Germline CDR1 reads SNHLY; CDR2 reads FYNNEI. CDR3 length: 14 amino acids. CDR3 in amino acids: CASFGTSGYNEQLF. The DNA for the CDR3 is TGTGCCAGCTTTGGGACTAGCGGCTACAATGAGCAGCTCTTC.

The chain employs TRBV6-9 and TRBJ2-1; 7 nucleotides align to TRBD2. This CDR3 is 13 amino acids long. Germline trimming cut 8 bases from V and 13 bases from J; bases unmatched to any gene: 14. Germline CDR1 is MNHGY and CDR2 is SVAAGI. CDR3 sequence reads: CASVRAGPYDQFF. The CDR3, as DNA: TGTGCCAGCGTTCGAGCGGGACCCTACGATCAGTTCTTC.